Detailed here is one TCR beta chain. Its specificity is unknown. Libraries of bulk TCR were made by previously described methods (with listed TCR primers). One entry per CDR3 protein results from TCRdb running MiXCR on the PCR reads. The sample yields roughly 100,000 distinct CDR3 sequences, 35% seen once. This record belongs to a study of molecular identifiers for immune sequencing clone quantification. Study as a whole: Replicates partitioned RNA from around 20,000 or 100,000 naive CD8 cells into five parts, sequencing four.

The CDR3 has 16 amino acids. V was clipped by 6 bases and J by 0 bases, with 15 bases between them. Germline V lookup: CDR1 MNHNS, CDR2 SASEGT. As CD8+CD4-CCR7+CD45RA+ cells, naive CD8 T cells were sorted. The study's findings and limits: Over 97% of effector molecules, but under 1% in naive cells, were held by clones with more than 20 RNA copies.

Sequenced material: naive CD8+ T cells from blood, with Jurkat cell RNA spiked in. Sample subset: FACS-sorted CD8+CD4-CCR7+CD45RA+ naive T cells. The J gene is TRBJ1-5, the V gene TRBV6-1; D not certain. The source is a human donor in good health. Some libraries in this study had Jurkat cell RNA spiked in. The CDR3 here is CASRDREFYSNQPQHF. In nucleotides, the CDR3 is TGTGCCAGCAGGGACCGCGAGTTCTATAGCAATCAGCCCCAGCATTTT.